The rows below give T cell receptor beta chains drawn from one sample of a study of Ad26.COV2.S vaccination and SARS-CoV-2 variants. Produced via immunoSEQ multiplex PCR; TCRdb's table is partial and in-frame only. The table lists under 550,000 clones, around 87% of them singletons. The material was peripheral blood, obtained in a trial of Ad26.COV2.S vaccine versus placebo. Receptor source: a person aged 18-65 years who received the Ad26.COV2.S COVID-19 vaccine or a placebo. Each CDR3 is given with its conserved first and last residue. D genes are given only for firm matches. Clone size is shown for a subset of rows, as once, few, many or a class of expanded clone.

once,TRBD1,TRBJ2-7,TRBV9,CASSVGQGTYEQYF,TGTGCCAGCAGCGTAGGACAGGGAACCTACGAGCAGTACTTC
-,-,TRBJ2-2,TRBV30,CAWSESGAYTGELFF,TGTGCCTGGAGTGAATCAGGCGCGTACACCGGGGAGCTGTTTTTT
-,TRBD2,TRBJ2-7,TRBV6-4,CASSAGGGRLCSYEQYF,TGTGCCAGCAGCGCCGGGGGGGGGCGCTTATGTTCCTACGAGCAGTACTTC
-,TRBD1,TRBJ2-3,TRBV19,CASSMMTGTATDTQYF,TGTGCCAGTAGTATGATGACCGGGACAGCCACAGATACGCAGTATTTT
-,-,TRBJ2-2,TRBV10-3,CAISESLGTGELFF,TGTGCCATCAGTGAGTCGTTGGGGACCGGGGAGCTGTTTTTT
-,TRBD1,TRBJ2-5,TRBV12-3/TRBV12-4,CASSLTGRETQYF,TGTGCCAGCAGTTTGACAGGGCGGGAGACCCAGTACTTC
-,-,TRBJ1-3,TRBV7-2,CASSWTGSSSGGNTIYF,TGTGCCAGCAGCTGGACGGGTTCTTCCTCTGGTGGAAACACCATATATTTT
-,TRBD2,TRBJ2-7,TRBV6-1,CASSANGRVVSYEQYF,TGTGCCAGCAGTGCCAACGGGAGGGTAGTTTCCTACGAGCAGTACTTC
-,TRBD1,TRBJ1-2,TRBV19,CASSIEGRTGIRGYTF,TGTGCCAGTAGTATTGAGGGAAGGACAGGGATTCGGGGCTACACCTTC
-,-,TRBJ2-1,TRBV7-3,CASSLKTGSAYNEQFF,TGTGCCAGCAGCTTAAAGACGGGTAGCGCCTACAATGAGCAGTTCTTC
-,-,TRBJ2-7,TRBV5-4,CASSSGGTTGYEQYF,TGTGCCAGCAGCTCAGGCGGGACAACAGGCTACGAGCAGTACTTC
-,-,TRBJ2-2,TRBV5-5,CASSWMPGPSTGELFF,TGTGCCAGCAGCTGGATGCCAGGGCCGTCCACCGGGGAGCTGTTTTTT
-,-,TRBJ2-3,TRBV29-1,CSVDGGTDTQYF,TGCAGCGTTGACGGGGGCACAGATACGCAGTATTTT
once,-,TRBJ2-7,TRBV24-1,CATSLGGEQYF,TGTGCCACCAGTTTGGGAGGCGAGCAGTACTTC
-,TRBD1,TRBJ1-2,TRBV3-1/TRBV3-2,CASSQDQGAGPYGYTF,TGTGCCAGCAGCCAAGATCAGGGGGCAGGGCCCTATGGCTACACCTTC
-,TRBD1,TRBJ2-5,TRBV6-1,CASSEESGTGQETQYF,TGTGCCAGCAGTGAGGAGTCGGGGACAGGCCAAGAGACCCAGTACTTC
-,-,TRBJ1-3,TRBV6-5,CASTDRYSGNTIYF,TGTGCCAGCACAGACCGATACTCTGGAAACACCATATATTTT
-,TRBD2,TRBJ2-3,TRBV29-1,CSVEDGASGDYFGDTQYF,TGCAGCGTTGAAGATGGGGCTAGCGGGGATTATTTCGGAGATACGCAGTATTTT